One and the same sample provided the 9 T cell receptor beta chains below, sequenced in a study of post-analysis software for immune sequencing data. Study-level findings and limits: The study found TRBV5-6, TRBV5-1 and TRBV20-1 among several TRBV segments more frequent in patients than controls.

Their specific antigens are unknown. Unique molecular identifiers featured in each of the TCR beta cDNA libraries. TCRdb re-called the PCR reads through MiXCR, storing one row per CDR3 protein. The profile shows 150,000 to 200,000 distinct CDR3 sequences, roughly 31% of them singletons. The sequenced sample consisted of blood. The receptors originated from a girl aged 5-17 years with multiple sclerosis.

The chain combines TRBV28 with TRBJ1-1; tentatively, D is TRBD1 (5 bases). Germline assignment: CDR1 MDHEN and CDR2 SYDVKM. V gave up 7 bases and J gave up 2 bases, with 14 bases separating them. This CDR3 is 14 amino acids long. DNA for the CDR3: TGTGCCAGCATCCGCAGGGTTTTAAACACTGAAGCTTTCTTT. Translating gives CASIRRVLNTEAFF.

The table lists this clonotype with a few counts. The chain's CDR3 is CASSWTGPSVNEQFF. In nucleotides, the CDR3 is TGCGCCAGCAGCTGGACAGGGCCCTCCGTAAATGAGCAGTTCTTC. V usage is TRBV5-1 and J usage is TRBJ2-1; 8 positions agree with TRBD1. Germline assignment: CDR1 SGHRS and CDR2 YFSETQ. The CDR3 runs 15 residues. V trimming: 3 bases; J trimming: 7 bases; junction bases outside the gene matches: 9.

This clonotype has just one count. CDR3 coding DNA: TGTGCCAGCAGAACAAACAGGGCCAACACTGAAGCTTTCTTT. Translation gives CASRTNRANTEAFF. V is TRBV7-9 and J is TRBJ1-1, with a tentative D call TRBD1 (6 bases). Trimming pared 6 bases from V and 2 bases from J, leaving 13 bases between. The CDR3 sequence is 14 residues long. Germline CDR1 reads SEHNR; CDR2 reads FQNEAQ (reference sequence).

This clonotype has more than one count but fewer than ten. The chain links TRBV5-1 to TRBJ2-1, with D perhaps assigned TRBD1 or TRBD2 (6 bases each). CDR3 length: 13 residues. Germline V gene lookup returns CDR1 SGHRS and CDR2 YFSETQ. Trimming cost V 2 bases and J 7 bases, with 10 bases left between them. CDR3 in amino acids: CASSLLGGNEQFF. CDR3 nucleotides: TGCGCCAGCAGCTTATTAGGGGGGAATGAGCAGTTCTTC.

This clonotype has more than one count but fewer than ten. The chain links TRBV13 to TRBJ1-2, with unresolved D. CDR1 is PRHDT and CDR2 is FYEKMQ in the germline V gene (reference sequence). Trimming removed 3 bases at V and 0 bases at J, with 14 bases between. CDR3 length: 16 amino acids. Here the CDR3 reads CASSFGLLSANYGYTF. In DNA form, the CDR3 reads TGTGCCAGCAGCTTCGGTCTTCTATCCGCTAACTATGGCTACACCTTC. Complete variable domain (other parts from reference TRBV13 and TRBJ1-2): AAGVIQSPRHLIKEKRETATLKCYPIPRHDTVYWYQQGPGQDPQFLISFYEKMQSDKGSIPDRFSAQQFSDYHSELNMSSLELGDSALYFCASSFGLLSANYGYTFGSGTRLTVV.

This clonotype showed up just a few times. The chain couples TRBV19 to TRBJ1-1, with D uncertain. This CDR3 spans 14 amino acids. Germline V gene lookup returns CDR1 LNHDA and CDR2 SQIVND (reference sequence). The V and J ends lost 5 bases and 4 bases respectively, with 14 bases between them. CDR3 DNA: TGTGCCAGTAGTGTAAGGGCTTTGGGCACTGAAGCTTTCTTT. Translated: CASSVRALGTEAFF.

This clonotype was counted at least ten times. V and J are TRBV20-1 and TRBJ2-7; D is undetermined. Deletions cut 5 bases from V and 0 bases from J, with 8 bases between. This CDR3 is 12 amino acids long. CDR1 and CDR2 from the germline V gene are DFQATT and SNEGSKA (reference sequence). The CDR3 coding sequence is TGCAGTGCTTCGGCTAACTCCTACGAGCAGTACTTC. Protein product: CSASANSYEQYF.

For this clonotype: This may stem from a read error, because a much larger clone lies one nucleotide away. The V gene is TRBV30, the J gene TRBJ2-1; TRBD2 matches at 7 bases. Trimming removed 0 bases from V and 13 bases from J; junction bases left unmatched: 9. The CDR3 totals 13 residues. The V gene's germline CDR1 is GTSNPN and CDR2 SVGIG (reference sequence). This CDR3 reads CAWSVPGGETQFF. The CDR3 coding sequence is TGTGCCTGGAGTGTACCTGGGGGGGAGACCCAGTTCTTC.

This clonotype was recorded many times. The chain is built from TRBV12-3 or TRBV12-4 and TRBJ2-1, with 8 bases matching TRBD2. This CDR3 has 14 amino acids. V dropped 8 bases and J dropped 6; count of bases not matched to a gene: 9. The CDR3 here is CASWAGLVINEQFF. The CDR3 DNA follows: TGTGCCAGCTGGGCGGGACTAGTAATCAATGAGCAGTTCTTC.